Listed below are T cell receptor beta chains from one sample, sequenced in a study of type 1 and type 2 diabetes patients. TCRdb re-derived calls from the multiplex PCR reads in MiXCR, one entry per CDR3 protein. The sample has 250,000 or so distinct CDR3 sequences; around 47% are singletons. The source material was peripheral blood mononuclear cells (PBMCs). The receptors here all came from a man between 18 and 35 years old with type 2 diabetes. CDR3s include the opening cysteine and the closing phenylalanine or tryptophan. Fields, in order: clone size, V gene, J gene, D gene, CDR3 protein, CDR3 DNA. A D gene is named only where the DNA matches it firmly. The size of a clone is reported for some rows only, either as once, few or many, or as a class for expanded clones.

abundance: once; v_gene: TRBV7-9; j_gene: TRBJ1-1; d_gene: NA; CDR3aa: CASQTTQNTEAFF; CDR3nt: TGTGCCAGCCAGACAACCCAGAACACTGAAGCTTTCTTT
abundance: NA; v_gene: TRBV19; j_gene: TRBJ2-7; d_gene: NA; CDR3aa: CASSMFPTYEQYF; CDR3nt: TGTGCCAGTAGTATGTTTCCTACCTACGAGCAGTACTTC
abundance: NA; v_gene: TRBV5-1; j_gene: TRBJ1-1; d_gene: NA; CDR3aa: CASSLEGMNTEAFF; CDR3nt: TGCGCCAGCAGCTTAGAGGGTATGAACACTGAAGCTTTCTTT
abundance: NA; v_gene: TRBV4-1; j_gene: TRBJ2-7; d_gene: NA; CDR3aa: CASSQEPGAYEQYF; CDR3nt: TGCGCCAGCAGCCAAGAGCCAGGGGCTTACGAGCAGTACTTC
abundance: few; v_gene: TRBV2; j_gene: TRBJ2-5; d_gene: NA; CDR3aa: CASRGGQGVKETQYF; CDR3nt: TGTGCCAGCAGGGGGGGGCAGGGGGTAAAAGAGACCCAGTACTTC
abundance: once; v_gene: TRBV4-2; j_gene: TRBJ2-1; d_gene: NA; CDR3aa: CASSQGDPWVEQFF; CDR3nt: TGTGCCAGCAGCCAAGGAGACCCTTGGGTTGAGCAGTTCTTC
abundance: NA; v_gene: TRBV15; j_gene: TRBJ2-3; d_gene: NA; CDR3aa: CATSSLTDTQYF; CDR3nt: TGTGCCACCAGCAGCCTAACAGATACGCAGTATTTT
abundance: NA; v_gene: TRBV6-5; j_gene: TRBJ1-6; d_gene: NA; CDR3aa: CASSYFAPARTNSPLHF; CDR3nt: TGTGCCAGCAGTTACTTTGCCCCAGCGAGAACGAATTCACCCCTCCACTTT
abundance: NA; v_gene: TRBV19; j_gene: TRBJ1-1; d_gene: NA; CDR3aa: CASSIDQGKVEAFF; CDR3nt: TGTGCCAGTAGTATAGATCAGGGGAAGGTCGAAGCTTTCTTT
abundance: few; v_gene: TRBV2; j_gene: TRBJ1-2; d_gene: NA; CDR3aa: CASRTRTGTWYGYTF; CDR3nt: TGTGCCAGCAGGACAAGAACCGGGACTTGGTATGGCTACACCTTC
abundance: NA; v_gene: TRBV6-1; j_gene: TRBJ2-4; d_gene: NA; CDR3aa: CASSEGHVPRGFKNIQYF; CDR3nt: TGTGCCAGCAGTGAGGGTCACGTTCCTAGGGGTTTCAAAAACATTCAGTACTTC